A single sample is the source of the 7 T cell receptor beta chains below, sequenced in a study of blood T cell repertoires in COVID-19. The method was immunoSEQ multiplex PCR; TCRdb's version includes in-frame clones alone and lacks a portion of them. The repertoire includes 150,000 to 200,000 clones, roughly nine tenths of them detected once, and roughly 1.2% sits in the top ten. The specimen sequenced was PBMCs or T cells enriched from blood (not recorded which). The receptors derive from a human donor with acute COVID-19. The donor label of this sample is uncertain.

The J gene is TRBJ1-2, the V gene TRBV4-1, with 9 bases matching TRBD1. Losses at the gene ends were 1 base for V and 1 base for J; bases not matched to a gene: 1. Germline CDR1 reads MGHRA; CDR2 reads YSYEKL. This CDR3 has 15 residues. The CDR3 DNA sequence: TGCGCCAGCAGCCAAGGGGACAGGGTTAACTATGGCTACACCTTC. Amino acids: CASSQGDRVNYGYTF.

The chain links TRBV29-1 to TRBJ1-1, with 7 bases aligning to TRBD1. Germline CDR1 SQVTM, CDR2 ANQGSEA. The CDR3 has 12 residues. The trim removed 7 bases at V and 3 bases at J, leaving 5 bases unmatched. The CDR3 DNA sequence: TGCAGCGGCAGACAGGGCTACACTGAAGCTTTCTTT. Translated, it gives CSGRQGYTEAFF.

A few counts support this clone. The CDR3 DNA reads TGTGCCAGCAGCACCGGGACAGGGGCTTCAAACACCATATATTTT. Translating it yields CASSTGTGASNTIYF. The chain joins TRBV14 to TRBJ1-3; 10 bases fit TRBD1. Looked up from germline, CDR1 is SGHDN and CDR2 is FVKESK. This CDR3 is 15 amino acids long. J lost 6 bases, V lost 5 bases, and 7 bases had no gene match.

The chain carries TRBV11-3 and TRBJ2-1, with TRBD2 matching over 9 bases. V lost 1 base, J lost 4 bases, and 2 bases stayed unmatched. Germline V CDR1 and CDR2: SGHNT, YENEEA. This CDR3 has 15 residues. CDR3 DNA: TGTGCCAGCAGCTTAGGAGCGGGGGGTTACAATGAGCAGTTCTTC. This codes for CASSLGAGGYNEQFF.

This chain links TRBV29-1 with TRBJ1-1; D is undetermined. This CDR3 spans 14 amino acids. The germline V and J ends were trimmed by 4 bases and 2 bases, with 14 bases remaining between them. Looked up from germline, CDR1 is SQVTM and CDR2 is ANQGSEA. CDR3 DNA: TGCAGCGTTGCGCGGGTGGTAGATAACACTGAAGCTTTCTTT. This encodes CSVARVVDNTEAFF. Using reference TRBV29-1 and TRBJ1-1 for the parts outside the CDR3, the full variable domain is SAVISQKPSRDICQRGTSLTIQCQVDSQVTMMFWYRQQPGQSLTLIATANQGSEATYESGFVIDKFPISRPNLTFSTLTVSNMSPEDSSIYLCSVARVVDNTEAFFGQGTRLTVV.

This clone has more than one count but fewer than ten. DNA of the CDR3: TGTGCCAGCAGTGAATGGTTTGGAGGAGGGAATGAAAAACTGTTTTTT. Its translation: CASSEWFGGGNEKLFF. The chain links TRBV6-1 to TRBJ1-4; no reliable D call. CDR3 size: 16 residues. Germline-derived CDR1 and CDR2 are MNHNS and SASEGT. The germline V and J ends were trimmed by 2 bases and 5 bases, with 15 bases remaining between them.

This clone came up once. This sequence joins TRBV7-8 and TRBJ2-3, with 7 nucleotides matching TRBD1. The CDR3 contains 17 residues. V shed 5 bases and J 3 bases; nucleotides not matched to a gene: 14. The germline V gene has CDR1 SGHVS and CDR2 FQNEAQ. CDR3 DNA: TGTGCCAGCAGCCTATTCCGACAGGGACGGGGAACAGATACGCAGTATTTT. Translation gives CASSLFRQGRGTDTQYF.